In its sample, the clone carrying this TCR beta chain was seen a few times. As yet, its antigen is unknown. The sample originates from a study of CD8 T cells in ankylosing spondylitis. Regarding the study as a whole: Among TCR beta sequences, a motif of roughly 8 highly homologous variants appeared characteristic of ankylosing spondylitis blood.

TCRdb redid the calling of the 5' RACE reads with MiXCR, one entry per CDR3 protein. The profile shows some 220,000 distinct CDR3 sequences, more than 5.5% of them singletons. The CDR3 runs to 15 residues. The junction had 5 bases not matched to a gene; V was cut back by 3 bases and J by 5 bases. CDR1 and CDR2 from the germline V gene are SGHVS and FNYEAQ. The sequenced material came from blood, either unsorted or a sorted T cell fraction (not recorded which). The receptor's source is a male donor with ankylosing spondylitis. The J gene is TRBJ2-5, the V gene TRBV7-6; TRBD1 matches at 11 bases. CDR3 protein: CASSFGTGGIETQYF. The CDR3 bases are TGTGCCAGCAGCTTCGGGACAGGGGGGATTGAGACCCAGTACTTC.